Following are 6 T cell receptor beta chains from one sample sequenced in a study of tumor T cells in aggressive B-cell lymphoma. Profiled with immunoSEQ multiplex PCR; TCRdb holds only in-frame clones, not every one. The repertoire holds about 5,300 clones, with roughly 90% as singletons. Sequencing was performed on tumor tissue. The receptors were sampled from an adult with diffuse large B cell lymphoma.

The rearrangement uses TRBV5-4 and TRBJ2-1; a weak D match, TRBD2 (5 bases). This CDR3 is 14 amino acids long. CDR1 SGHNT and CDR2 YYREEE come from the germline V gene (reference sequence). V was trimmed by 3 bases and J by 9 bases, leaving 16 bases between them. The CDR3 coding sequence is TGTGCCAGCAGCTCGGAACTAGTGTTTGGTGAGCAGTTCTTC. It encodes CASSSELVFGEQFF.

V gene TRBV5-4 combines with J gene TRBJ2-2, with D hard to call. V was shortened by 2 bases and J by 6 bases, with 11 bases between the two germline ends. The CDR3 totals 14 residues. Looked up from germline, CDR1 is SGHNT and CDR2 is YYREEE (reference sequence). CDR3 amino acids: CASSLMSEPGELFF. The CDR3 coding sequence is TGTGCCAGCAGCTTAATGAGCGAACCCGGGGAGCTGTTTTTT. The full variable domain, its missing parts supplied by reference TRBV5-4 and TRBJ2-2, is ETGVTQSPTHLIKTRGQQVTLRCSSQSGHNTVSWYQQALGQGPQFIFQYYREEENGRGNFPPRFSGLQFPNYSSELNVNALELDDSALYLCASSLMSEPGELFFGEGSRLTVL.

This chain uses TRBV19 with TRBJ2-2; D is unresolved. From germline, CDR1 is LNHDA and CDR2 SQIVND (reference sequence). V lost 0 bases and J 6 bases, leaving 8 bases between the germline ends. This CDR3 comprises 14 residues. The CDR3 region is CASSIDPNAGELFF. The CDR3 nucleotides are TGTGCCAGTAGTATAGATCCCAATGCCGGGGAGCTGTTTTTT.

The chain joins TRBV4-1 to TRBJ2-7; TRBD2 matches 7 bases. This CDR3 has 15 amino acids. V lost 0 bases to trimming and J lost 2 bases; unmatched junction nucleotides: 4. Germline V gene sequence: CDR1 MGHRA, CDR2 YSYEKL. DNA of the CDR3: TGCGCCAGCAGCCAAGATCCAGCGGGAACCTACGAGCAGTACTTC. Translating gives CASSQDPAGTYEQYF.

The gene calls are TRBV28 and TRBJ2-2; perhaps TRBD1 as D (6 bases). The CDR3 covers 13 residues. Germline V gene sequence: CDR1 MDHEN, CDR2 SYDVKM. V shed 7 bases and J shed 6 bases, with 12 bases lying between them. The chain's CDR3 is CASIRGGAGELFF. CDR3 nucleotide sequence: TGTGCCAGCATCAGGGGTGGGGCCGGGGAGCTGTTTTTT.

This sequence joins TRBV5-4 and TRBJ1-4; 7 bases agree with TRBD1. This CDR3 contains 14 residues. Germline trimming cut 0 bases from V and 7 bases from J; bases unmatched to any gene: 3. Germline V gives CDR1 SGHNT, CDR2 YYREEE (reference sequence). CDR3 region: CASSLGQGFEKLFF. The DNA of the CDR3 is TGTGCCAGCAGCTTGGGACAGGGATTTGAAAAACTGTTTTTT.